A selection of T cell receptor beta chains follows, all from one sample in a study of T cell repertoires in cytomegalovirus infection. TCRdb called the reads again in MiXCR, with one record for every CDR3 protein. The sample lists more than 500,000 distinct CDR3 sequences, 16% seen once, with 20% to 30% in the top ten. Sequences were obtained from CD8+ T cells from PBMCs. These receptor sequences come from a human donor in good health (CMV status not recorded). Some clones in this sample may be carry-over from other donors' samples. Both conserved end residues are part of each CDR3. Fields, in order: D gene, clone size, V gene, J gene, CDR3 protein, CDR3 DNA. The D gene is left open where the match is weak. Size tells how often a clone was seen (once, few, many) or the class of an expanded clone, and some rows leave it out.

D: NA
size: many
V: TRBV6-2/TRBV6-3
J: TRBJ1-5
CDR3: CASSYRGGSNQPQHF
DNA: TGTGCCAGCAGTTACAGGGGGGGGAGCAATCAGCCCCAGCATTTT

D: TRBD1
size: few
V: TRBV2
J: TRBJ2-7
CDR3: CASNLGQGYEQYF
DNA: TGTGCCAGCAACCTGGGACAGGGCTACGAGCAGTACTTC

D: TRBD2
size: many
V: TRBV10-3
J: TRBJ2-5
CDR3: CAISAAGYQETQYF
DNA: TGTGCCATCAGTGCAGCGGGGTACCAAGAGACCCAGTACTTC

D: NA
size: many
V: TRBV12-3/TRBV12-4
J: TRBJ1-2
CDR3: CASSPDKIYGYTF
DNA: TGTGCCAGCAGCCCGGACAAGATCTATGGCTACACCTTC

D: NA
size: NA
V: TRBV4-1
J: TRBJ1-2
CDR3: CASSQDLDRDDYGYTF
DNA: TGCGCCAGCAGCCAAGATCTCGACAGAGACGACTATGGCTACACCTTC

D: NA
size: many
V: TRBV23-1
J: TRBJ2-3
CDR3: CASSSRGREATPTDTQYF
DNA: TGCGCCAGCAGCTCTAGGGGGCGGGAGGCGACCCCCACAGATACGCAGTATTTT

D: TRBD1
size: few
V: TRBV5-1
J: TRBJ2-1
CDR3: CASSQGTGDLDEQFF
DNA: TGCGCCAGCAGCCAAGGGACAGGCGATTTAGATGAGCAGTTCTTC

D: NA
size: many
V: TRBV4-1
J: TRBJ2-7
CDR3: CASSPRPNLLGEQYF
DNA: TGCGCCAGCAGCCCTCGGCCTAATCTACTGGGGGAGCAGTACTTC

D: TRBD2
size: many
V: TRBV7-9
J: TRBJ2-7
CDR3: CASSPWGLAGTYEQYF
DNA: TGTGCCAGCAGCCCCTGGGGGCTAGCGGGGACCTACGAGCAGTACTTC

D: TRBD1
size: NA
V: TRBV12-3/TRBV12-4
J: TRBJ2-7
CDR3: CASSLTGEPYEQYF
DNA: TGTGCCAGCAGTTTGACAGGGGAGCCCTACGAGCAGTACTTC

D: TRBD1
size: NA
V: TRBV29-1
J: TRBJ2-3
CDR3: CSVVGQGADTQYF
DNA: TGCAGCGTTGTGGGGCAGGGGGCAGATACGCAGTATTTT

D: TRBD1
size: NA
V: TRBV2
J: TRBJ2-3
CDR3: CASSEVVGGDDTQYF
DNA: TGTGCCAGCAGTGAAGTTGTAGGGGGCGACGATACGCAGTATTTT

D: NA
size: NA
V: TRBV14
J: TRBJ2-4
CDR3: CASSELGSDGINIQYF
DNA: TGTGCCAGCAGCGAGCTGGGGTCGGACGGTATCAACATTCAGTACTTC

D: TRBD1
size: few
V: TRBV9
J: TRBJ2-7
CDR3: CASSERDRGEEQYF
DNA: TGTGCCAGCAGCGAGAGGGACAGGGGGGAGGAGCAGTACTTC

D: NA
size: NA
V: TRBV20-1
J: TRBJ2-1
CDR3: CSARGRTNHEQFF
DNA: TGCAGTGCTAGAGGCCGGACTAATCATGAGCAGTTCTTC

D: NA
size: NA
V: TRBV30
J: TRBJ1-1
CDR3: CAWTSHRGGTEAFF
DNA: TGTGCCTGGACGTCCCATCGAGGGGGCACTGAAGCTTTCTTT

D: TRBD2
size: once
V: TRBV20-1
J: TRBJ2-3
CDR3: CSARDGTSGRVFSTDTQYF
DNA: TGCAGTGCTAGAGACGGCACTAGCGGGAGAGTTTTTAGCACAGATACGCAGTATTTT

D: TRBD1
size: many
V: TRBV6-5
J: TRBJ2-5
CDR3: CASSYSIYSGTDQETQYF
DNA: TGTGCCAGCAGTTACTCGATTTATTCAGGGACAGACCAAGAGACCCAGTACTTC

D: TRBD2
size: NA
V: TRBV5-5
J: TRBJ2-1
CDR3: CASSPLAGSNEQFF
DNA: TGTGCCAGCAGCCCACTAGCGGGAAGCAATGAGCAGTTCTTC

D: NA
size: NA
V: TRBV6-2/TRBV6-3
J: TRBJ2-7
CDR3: CASSPSLRGYEQYF
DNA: TGTGCCAGCAGTCCGAGCCTCAGGGGATACGAGCAGTACTTC

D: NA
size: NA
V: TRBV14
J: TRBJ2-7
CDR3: CASSHRGQVWEQYF
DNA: TGTGCCAGCAGCCACCGGGGGCAGGTGTGGGAGCAGTACTTC

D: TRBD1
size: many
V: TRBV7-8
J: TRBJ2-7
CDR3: CASSLGTGTSEQYF
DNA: TGTGCCAGCAGCTTAGGGACAGGGACTTCCGAGCAGTACTTC

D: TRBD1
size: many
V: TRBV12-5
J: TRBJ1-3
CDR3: CASGPWTGIPSGNTIYF
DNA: TGTGCTAGTGGTCCCTGGACAGGTATACCCTCTGGAAACACCATATATTTT

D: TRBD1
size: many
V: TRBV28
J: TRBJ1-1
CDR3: CASTQTGMDTEAFF
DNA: TGTGCCAGCACCCAGACAGGGATGGACACTGAAGCTTTCTTT

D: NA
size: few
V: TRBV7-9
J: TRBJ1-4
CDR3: CASSRGEDFEKLFF
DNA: TGTGCCAGCAGCCGAGGGGAGGATTTTGAAAAACTGTTTTTT

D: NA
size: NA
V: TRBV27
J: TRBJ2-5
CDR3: CASSSTPRGSETQYF
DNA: TGTGCCAGCAGTTCGACCCCGAGGGGGTCGGAGACCCAGTACTTC

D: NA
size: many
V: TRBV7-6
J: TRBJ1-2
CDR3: CASTPGGGNGYTF
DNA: TGTGCCAGCACCCCAGGTGGGGGGAACGGCTACACCTTC

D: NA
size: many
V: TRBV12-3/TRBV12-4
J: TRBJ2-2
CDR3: CASSSPGNTGELFF
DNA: TGTGCCAGCAGTTCTCCAGGGAACACCGGGGAGCTGTTTTTT

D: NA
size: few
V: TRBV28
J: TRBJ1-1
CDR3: CASRTLGHPEAFF
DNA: TGTGCCAGCAGGACCCTGGGACATCCTGAAGCTTTCTTT

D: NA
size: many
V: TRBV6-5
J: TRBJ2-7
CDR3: CASSVGPLRGYEQYF
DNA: TGTGCCAGCAGTGTCGGGCCCCTTCGGGGCTACGAGCAGTACTTC

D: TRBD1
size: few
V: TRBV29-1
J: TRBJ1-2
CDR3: CSVADRGSVGYTF
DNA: TGCAGCGTTGCGGACAGGGGGTCGGTTGGCTACACCTTC

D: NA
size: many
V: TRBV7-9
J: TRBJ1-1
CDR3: CASRDSRGRTEAFF
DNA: TGTGCCAGCAGGGACAGCCGGGGGAGGACTGAAGCTTTCTTT

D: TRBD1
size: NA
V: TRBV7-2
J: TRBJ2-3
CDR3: CASSLFYRGDRTDTQYF
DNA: TGTGCCAGCAGCTTATTCTACAGGGGGGATAGAACAGATACGCAGTATTTT

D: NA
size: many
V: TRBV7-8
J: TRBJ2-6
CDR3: CASSLAVEGYSGANVLTF
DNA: TGTGCCAGCAGCTTAGCCGTGGAGGGGTACTCTGGGGCCAACGTCCTGACTTTC

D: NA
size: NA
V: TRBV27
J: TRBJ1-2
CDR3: CASSFSRENGYTF
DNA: TGTGCCAGCAGTTTTAGCAGGGAAAATGGCTACACCTTC

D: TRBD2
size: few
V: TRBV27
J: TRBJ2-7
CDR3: CASSTPREGPYEQYF
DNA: TGTGCCAGCAGTACCCCCCGGGAGGGCCCCTACGAGCAGTACTTC

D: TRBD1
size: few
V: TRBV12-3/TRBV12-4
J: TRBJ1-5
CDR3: CASRRQGGNQPQHF
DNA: TGTGCCAGCAGGAGACAGGGGGGCAATCAGCCCCAGCATTTT

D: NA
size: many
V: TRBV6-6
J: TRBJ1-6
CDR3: CASSYPSELNNSPLHF
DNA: TGTGCCAGCAGTTATCCGTCGGAGTTGAATAATTCACCCCTCCACTTT

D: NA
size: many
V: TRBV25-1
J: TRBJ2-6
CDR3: CASSDGRLTRGGANVLTF
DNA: TGTGCCAGCAGTGACGGTCGGCTAACCCGGGGAGGGGCCAACGTCCTGACTTTC

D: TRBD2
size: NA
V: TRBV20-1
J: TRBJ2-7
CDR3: CSARGASGSIKIYEQYF
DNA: TGCAGTGCCCGGGGGGCTAGCGGGAGTATAAAAATCTACGAGCAGTACTTC

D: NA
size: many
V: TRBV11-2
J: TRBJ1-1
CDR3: CASSLGVRSGGTTTEAFF
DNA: TGTGCCAGCAGCTTAGGGGTAAGGTCGGGGGGCACGACCACTGAAGCTTTCTTT